The 12 T cell receptor beta chains presented below share a single source sample, sequenced in a study of shared clonotypes between healthy human individuals. Produced via immunoSEQ multiplex PCR; TCRdb's table is partial and in-frame only. The sample has about 1,800,000 clones; about 95% are singletons. The naive CD8 population came from CD45RO-negative cells selected for CCR7, without terminally differentiated effector memory CD45RA+ cells. The source material was naive CD8+ T cells sorted from blood. Receptors were obtained from a man aged 18-30 years in good health.

V gene TRBV14 combines with J gene TRBJ1-4, with 9 positions matching TRBD1. Germline V gene data show CDR1 as SGHDN and CDR2 as FVKESK. The CDR3 sequence is 16 residues long. V dropped 5 bases and J dropped 1; count of bases not matched to a gene: 5. The CDR3: CASSEQGAVTNEKLFF. The CDR3 DNA follows: TGTGCCAGCAGCGAACAGGGGGCAGTAACTAATGAAAAACTGTTTTTT.

V and J are TRBV20-1 and TRBJ1-2; a weak D match, TRBD1 (5 bases). V lost 6 bases to trimming and J lost 8 bases, with 13 bases between them. This CDR3 has 11 amino acids. The germline CDR1 and CDR2 sequences are DFQATT and SNEGSKA (reference sequence). The CDR3: CSATRRDGYTF. The DNA of the CDR3 is TGCAGTGCCACACGCAGGGACGGCTACACCTTC.

A word on this clone: This sample also contains other DNA sequences that code for the same CDR3. The chain combines TRBV19 with TRBJ2-7; 8 nucleotides agree with TRBD1. This CDR3 is built from 11 residues. Germline loops: CDR1 LNHDA, CDR2 SQIVND (reference sequence). Germline trimming cut 6 bases from V and 7 bases from J; bases unmatched to any gene: 2. The chain's CDR3 is CASSTGGEQYF. The CDR3 DNA reads as TGTGCCAGTAGCACAGGGGGTGAGCAGTACTTC.

This rearrangement joins TRBV9 to TRBJ1-2; 12 bases are shared with TRBD1. CDR1 is SGDLS, CDR2 YYNGEE, per germline. Losses at the gene ends were 7 bases for V and 6 bases for J; bases not matched to a gene: 10. This CDR3 contains 15 residues. CDR3: CASWGQGATMNGYTF. CDR3 sequence (DNA): TGTGCCAGCTGGGGACAGGGGGCGACGATGAATGGCTACACCTTC.

V gene TRBV4-1 combines with J gene TRBJ1-2, with a weak D call TRBD1 (6 bases). In germline, CDR1 is MGHRA, CDR2 YSYEKL. The CDR3 totals 15 residues. V was shortened by 1 base and J by 4 bases, with 13 bases between the two germline ends. The DNA of the CDR3 is TGCGCCAGCAGCCAAGGTAGGACAGCGGGCTATGGCTACACCTTC. Encoded protein: CASSQGRTAGYGYTF.

The gene calls are TRBV7-2 and TRBJ2-7, with TRBD1 matching 7 bases. With V trimmed by 3 bases and J by 3 bases, 8 bases remained unmatched. The CDR3 sequence is 15 residues long. Germline V gene sequence: CDR1 SGHTA, CDR2 FQGNSA. CDR3 loop: CASSFRGFGGYEQYF. Here the CDR3 DNA reads TGTGCCAGCAGCTTCAGGGGGTTTGGAGGCTACGAGCAGTACTTC.

The chain recombines TRBV11-2 with TRBJ2-7, with 7 bases lining up with TRBD1. Trimming at V came to 4 bases and at J to 3 bases, leaving 6 bases not matched to a gene. Germline CDR1 is SGHAT and CDR2 is FQNNGV. The CDR3 consists of 14 residues. Here the CDR3 DNA reads TGTGCCAGCAGCTCCACGGACAGGTTCTACGAGCAGTACTTC. Translated, it gives CASSSTDRFYEQYF.

This chain links TRBV6-1 with TRBJ2-5; 7 bases agree with TRBD1. The ends lost 6 bases at V and 5 bases at J; junction bases unmatched: 9. The CDR3 has 14 residues. Germline V gene lookup returns CDR1 MNHNS and CDR2 SASEGT. In DNA form, the CDR3 reads TGTGCCAGCAGGCCGACAGGGTTGGCGGAGACCCAGTACTTC. It is translated as CASRPTGLAETQYF.

The V and J genes are TRBV2 and TRBJ1-2, with D possibly TRBD1 on 5 matching bases. The length of the CDR3 is 14 residues. Looked up from germline, CDR1 is SNHLY and CDR2 is FYNNEI. V lost 1 base and J 3 bases, leaving 9 bases between the germline ends. The DNA of the CDR3 is TGTGCCAGCAGTGAAGGCAGGGAATACTATGGCTACACCTTC. Residues: CASSEGREYYGYTF.

The chain couples TRBV9 to TRBJ2-1; perhaps D is TRBD1 or TRBD2 (5 bases each). Germline V gene lookup returns CDR1 SGDLS and CDR2 YYNGEE. This CDR3 comprises 16 residues. With 4 bases removed from V and 3 bases from J, the gap between germline ends came to 17 bases. This CDR3 reads CASSPPEGPNYNEQFF. The CDR3 DNA sequence: TGTGCCAGCAGCCCTCCCGAGGGACCGAACTACAATGAGCAGTTCTTC.

This chain connects TRBV5-1 to TRBJ1-1; possibly TRBD1 for D (5 bases). Germline V gives CDR1 SGHRS, CDR2 YFSETQ. The CDR3 runs to 15 residues. Trimming took off 4 bases at V and 0 bases at J, with 13 bases between the two ends. This chain's CDR3 is CASSGGRILNTEAFF. The CDR3 bases are TGCGCCAGCAGCGGGGGACGGATTCTGAACACTGAAGCTTTCTTT.

The chain carries TRBV11-2 and TRBJ2-4; D gene uncertain. The CDR3 is made up of 11 amino acids. Germline lookup yields CDR1 SGHAT and CDR2 FQNNGV. The germline V and J ends were trimmed by 4 bases and 5 bases, with 3 bases remaining between them. CDR3 in amino acids: CASSSENIQYF. The CDR3 region has the DNA TGTGCCAGCAGCTCTGAAAACATTCAGTACTTC.